The subject of this entry is one TCR beta chain. The data were obtained in a study of blood T cell repertoires in COVID-19. Turning to the study itself: Some COVID-19 samples were acute and others convalescent; all came from the United States, Italy and Spain.

Generated by immunoSEQ multiplex PCR, the TCRdb table keeps only in-frame clones and is missing some. Among roughly 400,000 clones, approximately 90% were seen once, and the ten largest hold roughly 0.86%. Participant reports of clinical history set cohort assignment. The origin of this receptor is a woman between 35 and 50 years old who had been exposed to COVID-19. Sequenced input: PBMCs or T cells enriched from blood (not recorded which).

CDR3: CASSDPQGAGNSPLHF. In DNA, the CDR3 is TGTGCCAGCAGTGACCCACAGGGGGCGGGGAATTCACCCCTCCACTTT. The chain recombines TRBV6-1 with TRBJ1-6; 9 bases line up with TRBD1. CDR3 length: 16 residues. The J segment lost 7 bases and the V segment lost 3 bases, leaving 7 bases of the junction unmatched. Per the germline V gene, CDR1 is MNHNS and CDR2 is SASEGT.